The 17 T cell receptor beta chains given below trace back to one sample, sequenced in a study of control samples from healthy donors and cancer patients. Only in-frame clones appear in the TCRdb table, and some are missing; sequencing was by immunoSEQ multiplex PCR. The data hold about 130,000 clones, with about 92% observed a single time. Sequencing used PBMCs. These TCRs come from a man aged 50-59 years with head and neck cancer.

The chain is built from TRBV28 and TRBJ1-2, with TRBD1 matching 7 bases. Germline assignment: CDR1 MDHEN and CDR2 SYDVKM. V shed 6 bases and J 4 bases; nucleotides not matched to a gene: 17. The CDR3 contains 17 residues. In DNA, the CDR3 is TGTGCCAGCAGCCCGTTCAGCGGGGCAGGGGGGGTCTATGGCTACACCTTC. Translated, it gives CASSPFSGAGGVYGYTF.

The rearrangement joins TRBV3-1 (or the pseudogene TRBV3-2) to TRBJ2-5, with D hard to call. Germline CDR1 is LGHDT and CDR2 is YNNKEL (reference sequence). CDR3 length: 12 amino acids. Trimming took off 4 bases at V and 5 bases at J, with 8 bases between the two ends. The CDR3 coding sequence is TGTGCCAGCAGCCCATTGGGTGAGACCCAGTACTTC. This gives the protein CASSPLGETQYF.

The V and J genes are TRBV7-3 and TRBJ2-7; 7 positions agree with TRBD1. There are 14 residues in the CDR3. J gave up 2 bases and V 5 bases, and 6 bases lay outside the gene matches. CDR1 and CDR2 (germline): SGHTA, FQGTGA. The CDR3 here is CASSPDRATYEQYF. DNA of the CDR3: TGTGCCAGCAGCCCAGACAGGGCCACCTACGAGCAGTACTTC.

The chain joins TRBV5-6 to TRBJ2-1; 7 bases are a match to TRBD1. The CDR3 runs 12 residues. Germline values: CDR1 SGHDT, CDR2 YYEEEE. V gave up 3 bases and J gave up 12 bases; unmatched junction bases: 6. The DNA of the CDR3 is TGTGCCAGCAGCTGGACCCCAGGGGGGCAGTTCTTC. Its translation is CASSWTPGGQFF. The whole variable domain, remainder taken from reference TRBV5-6 and TRBJ2-1, is DAGVTQSPTHLIKTRGQQVTLRCSPKSGHDTVSWYQQALGQGPQFIFQYYEEEERQRGNFPDRFSGHQFPNYSSELNVNALLLGDSALYLCASSWTPGGQFFGPGTRLTVL.

The genes are TRBV7-2 and TRBJ2-7, with 7 bases fitting TRBD1. Germline trimming cut 0 bases from V and 2 bases from J; bases unmatched to any gene: 4. This CDR3 contains 15 residues. Germline V CDR1 and CDR2: SGHTA, FQGNSA. The CDR3, as DNA: TGTGCCAGCAGCTTAGCTCAGGGGGTGGCCTACGAGCAGTACTTC. This codes for CASSLAQGVAYEQYF. The full variable domain, its missing parts supplied by reference TRBV7-2 and TRBJ2-7, is GAGVSQSPSNKVTEKGKDVELRCDPISGHTALYWYRQSLGQGLEFLIYFQGNSAPDKSGLPSDRFSAERTGGSVSTLTIQRTQQEDSAVYLCASSLAQGVAYEQYFGPGTRLTVT.

V usage is TRBV11-2 and J usage is TRBJ1-1, with D possibly TRBD1 on 6 matching bases. V was shortened by 5 bases and J by 1 base, with 11 bases between the two germline ends. Germline CDR1 and CDR2: SGHAT and FQNNGV. This CDR3 has 14 amino acids. The CDR3 loop is CASSPTTGNTEAFF. CDR3 DNA: TGTGCCAGCAGCCCCACGACAGGGAACACTGAAGCTTTCTTT. Drawing the rest from reference TRBV11-2 and TRBJ1-1, the complete variable domain is EAGVAQSPRYKIIEKRQSVAFWCNPISGHATLYWYQQILGQGPKLLIQFQNNGVVDDSQLPKDRFSAERLKGVDSTLKIQPAKLEDSAVYLCASSPTTGNTEAFFGQGTRLTVV.

The rearrangement links TRBV30 to TRBJ2-5, with D maybe TRBD1 (5 bases). Per the germline V gene, CDR1 is GTSNPN and CDR2 is SVGIG (reference sequence). Trimming shortened V by 5 bases and J by 3 bases, and 19 bases separated the two germline ends. CDR3 length: 15 residues. CDR3 region: CAWEIRGHPKETQYF. The CDR3 DNA is TGTGCCTGGGAGATCCGCGGACACCCAAAAGAGACCCAGTACTTC.

The J gene is TRBJ2-4, the V gene TRBV30, with D tentatively TRBD2 (6 bases). V lost 5 bases and J lost 0, with 14 bases in between. Germline values: CDR1 GTSNPN, CDR2 SVGIG (reference sequence). The CDR3 has 15 residues. The CDR3, as DNA: TGTGCCTGGGGTTTGGGAGGAATAGCCAAAAACATTCAGTACTTC. Translating it yields CAWGLGGIAKNIQYF.

This chain joins TRBV15 and TRBJ2-7, with D uncertain. The CDR3 loop spans 15 amino acids. Germline-derived CDR1 and CDR2 are LNHNV and YYDKDF (reference sequence). V shed 1 base and J shed 2 bases, with 12 bases lying between them. This chain's CDR3 is CATSRVRLGPYEQYF. CDR3 bases: TGTGCCACCAGCAGAGTCCGACTGGGCCCCTACGAGCAGTACTTC.

The chain uses TRBV9 and TRBJ2-5; 8 nucleotides align to TRBD2. CDR3 length equals 14 residues. Germline trimming cut 3 bases from V and 5 bases from J; bases unmatched to any gene: 6. The germline gives CDR1 SGDLS, CDR2 YYNGEE. CDR3 residues: CASSDPGTSETQYF. Here the CDR3 DNA reads TGTGCCAGCAGCGATCCCGGGACTAGTGAGACCCAGTACTTC.

This chain uses TRBV5-8 with TRBJ1-3; 10 bases align to TRBD1. From germline, CDR1 is SGHTS and CDR2 YDEGEE. This CDR3 is 18 amino acids long. After removal of 4 bases from V and 3 bases from J, the junction contained 13 bases not matched to a gene. The CDR3 protein is CASSEAPGQGSFGNTIYF. CDR3 bases: TGTGCCAGCAGCGAGGCCCCGGGACAGGGGTCCTTTGGAAACACCATATATTTT.

The CDR3 sequence is CASSRTRLSKNIQYF. Written as DNA, the CDR3 is TGTGCCAGCAGCCGTACGAGGTTATCCAAAAACATTCAGTACTTC. The rearrangement links TRBV5-6 to TRBJ2-4; no firm D call. Germline V gene lookup returns CDR1 SGHDT and CDR2 YYEEEE. Trimming shortened V by 4 bases and J by 2 bases, and 13 bases separated the two germline ends. The CDR3 has 15 residues. The full variable domain, completed using reference TRBV5-6 and TRBJ2-4, is DAGVTQSPTHLIKTRGQQVTLRCSPKSGHDTVSWYQQALGQGPQFIFQYYEEEERQRGNFPDRFSGHQFPNYSSELNVNALLLGDSALYLCASSRTRLSKNIQYFGAGTRLSVL.

This clone was observed once. The genes are TRBV5-4 and TRBJ2-7; D might be TRBD1 (6 bases). This CDR3 is 14 amino acids long. Trimming removed 0 bases from V and 1 base from J, with 8 bases in between. The germline V gene encodes CDR1 SGHNT and CDR2 YYREEE (reference sequence). CDR3: CASSLGRGSYEQYF. In DNA form, the CDR3 reads TGTGCCAGCAGCTTGGGTAGGGGGTCCTACGAGCAGTACTTC. Based on the CDR3 plus reference TRBV5-4 and TRBJ2-7, the full variable domain is ETGVTQSPTHLIKTRGQQVTLRCSSQSGHNTVSWYQQALGQGPQFIFQYYREEENGRGNFPPRFSGLQFPNYSSELNVNALELDDSALYLCASSLGRGSYEQYFGPGTRLTVT.

V is TRBV18 and J is TRBJ2-6; D uncertain. This CDR3 contains 19 residues. Trimming took off 5 bases at V and 0 bases at J, with 20 bases between the two ends. Germline lookup yields CDR1 KGHSH and CDR2 LQKENI. CDR3 DNA: TGTGCCAGCTCATCTATCAGTATCGGTAGGGACTCTGGGGCCAACGTCCTGACTTTC. Translation gives CASSSISIGRDSGANVLTF.

The chain combines TRBV6-6 with TRBJ1-2; D gene ambiguous. Germline V gives CDR1 MNHNY, CDR2 SVGAGI (reference sequence). The CDR3 is 13 residues long. Trimming took off 7 bases at V and 4 bases at J, with 13 bases between the two ends. The CDR3 nucleotides are TGTGCCAGCACCAACCAAGGGCGCTATGGCTACACCTTC. This sequence encodes CASTNQGRYGYTF.

J is TRBJ1-1 and V is TRBV7-2; no firm D call. The V end was cut by 0 bases, the J end by 1 base, with 6 bases between. Germline CDR1 is SGHTA and CDR2 is FQGNSA. The CDR3 spans 14 residues. CDR3: CASSLARQNTEAFF. The CDR3 DNA is TGTGCCAGCAGCTTAGCGCGTCAGAACACTGAAGCTTTCTTT.

This chain links TRBV4-2 with TRBJ1-2; 9 nucleotides line up with TRBD1. Germline V gene lookup returns CDR1 LGHNA and CDR2 YNFKEQ. V was clipped by 1 base and J by 6 bases; unmatched bases: 6. The CDR3 extends over 15 amino acids. DNA for the CDR3: TGTGCCAGCAGCCAAGCAAAACAGGGGGCCGATGGCTACACCTTC. This sequence encodes CASSQAKQGADGYTF.